This T cell receptor (beta chain) appears in the sequencing data of a study of blood T cell repertoires in COVID-19. TCRdb's table, derived via immunoSEQ multiplex PCR, lists solely in-frame clones and lacks some. The sample lists 300,000 to 350,000 clones, 90% occurring once. This CDR3 is built from 14 residues. The trim removed 7 bases at V and 0 bases at J, leaving 6 bases unmatched. Per the germline V gene, CDR1 is SQVTM and CDR2 is ANQGSEA. Individuals aged roughly 18 to 95 years were recruited from 24 US areas. Cohorts were assigned according to the clinical history that participants reported. This sequence was found in a woman in her late teens or twenties with acute COVID-19. Sequenced input: PBMCs or T cells enriched from blood (not recorded which). The V gene is TRBV29-1, the J gene TRBJ2-3; TRBD2 matches at 8 bases. CDR3 sequence reads: CSGTTSGSTDTQYF. Here the CDR3 DNA reads TGCAGCGGTACAACTAGCGGCAGCACAGATACGCAGTATTTT.